This T cell receptor beta chain derives from a study of spatial heterogeneity in lung cancer. TCRdb called the 5' RACE reads again in MiXCR, with one record for every CDR3 protein. This sample has fewer than 55,000 distinct CDR3 sequences; 6% to 9.5% occur once, and the top ten carry about 13%. The time point here: sample taken at primary tumor resection. Tumor, nontumor lung or frozen PBMC supplied whole RNA, sequenced without sorting. CDR1 and CDR2 (germline): MDHEN, SYDVKM. The CDR3 extends over 14 amino acids. Trimming removed 5 bases at V and 0 bases at J, with 10 bases between. This clonotype was detected only a few times.

The receptor was isolated from a female donor with early-stage non-small cell lung cancer. The starting material was PBMCs, obtained at surgery. J is TRBJ1-2 and V is TRBV28; tentatively, D is TRBD1 (6 bases). The CDR3, as DNA: TGTGCCAGCAGTACAGGGTCCGCTAACTATGGCTACACCTTC. Its translation is CASSTGSANYGYTF.